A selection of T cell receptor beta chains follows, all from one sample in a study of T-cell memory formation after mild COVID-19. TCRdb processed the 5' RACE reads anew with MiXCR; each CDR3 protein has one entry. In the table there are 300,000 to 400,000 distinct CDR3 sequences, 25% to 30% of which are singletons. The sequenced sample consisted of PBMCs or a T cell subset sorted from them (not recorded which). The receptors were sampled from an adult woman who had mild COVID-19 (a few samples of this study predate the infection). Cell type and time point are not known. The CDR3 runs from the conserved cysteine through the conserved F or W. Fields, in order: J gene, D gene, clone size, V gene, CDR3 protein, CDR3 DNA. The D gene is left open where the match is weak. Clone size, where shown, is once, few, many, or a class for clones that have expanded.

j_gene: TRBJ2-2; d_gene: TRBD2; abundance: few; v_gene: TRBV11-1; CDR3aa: CASSLAAGGLDTGELFF; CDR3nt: TGTGCCAGCAGCTTAGCAGCGGGGGGTTTGGACACCGGGGAGCTGTTTTTT
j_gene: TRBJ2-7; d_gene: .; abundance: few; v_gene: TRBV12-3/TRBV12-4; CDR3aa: CASSRLALGEQYF; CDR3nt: TGTGCCAGCAGTCGACTCGCCCTAGGGGAGCAGTACTTC
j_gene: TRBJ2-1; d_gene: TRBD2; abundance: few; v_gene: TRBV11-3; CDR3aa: CASSFGRGAYNEQFF; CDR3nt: TGTGCCAGCAGCTTCGGGAGGGGGGCCTACAATGAGCAGTTCTTC
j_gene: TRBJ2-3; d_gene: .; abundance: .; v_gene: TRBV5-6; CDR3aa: CASSSPGWGLTDTQYF; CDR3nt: TGTGCCAGCAGCTCCCCGGGGTGGGGGCTCACAGATACGCAGTATTTT
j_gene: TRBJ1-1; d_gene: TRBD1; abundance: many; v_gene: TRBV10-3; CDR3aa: CAISDRDRVILDTEAFF; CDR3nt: TGTGCCATCAGTGACCGGGACAGGGTCATATTGGACACTGAAGCTTTCTTT
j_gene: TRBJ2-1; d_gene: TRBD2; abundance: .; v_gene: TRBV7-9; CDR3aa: CASSLSASGKVNNEQFF; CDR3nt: TGTGCCAGCAGCTTATCGGCTAGCGGGAAGGTCAACAATGAGCAGTTCTTC
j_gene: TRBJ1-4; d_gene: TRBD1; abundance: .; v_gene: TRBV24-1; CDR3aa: CATSEAGGPNEKLFF; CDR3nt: TGTGCCACCAGTGAGGCAGGGGGACCAAATGAAAAACTGTTTTTT
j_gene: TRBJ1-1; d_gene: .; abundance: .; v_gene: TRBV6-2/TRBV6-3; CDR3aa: CASSYEIAGASTEAFF; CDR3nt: TGTGCCAGCAGTTACGAAATAGCGGGGGCATCAACTGAAGCTTTCTTT
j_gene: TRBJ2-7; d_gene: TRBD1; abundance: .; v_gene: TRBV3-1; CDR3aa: CASSHFIQWGQGTSYEQYF; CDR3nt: TGTGCCAGCAGCCATTTTATTCAATGGGGACAGGGAACCTCCTACGAGCAGTACTTC
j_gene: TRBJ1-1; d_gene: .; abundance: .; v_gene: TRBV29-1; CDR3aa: CSVEQGETEAFF; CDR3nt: TGCAGCGTTGAACAGGGTGAAACTGAAGCTTTCTTT
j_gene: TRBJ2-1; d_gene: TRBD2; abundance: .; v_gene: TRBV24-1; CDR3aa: CATQGLAGGGEQFF; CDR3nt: TGTGCCACCCAGGGGCTAGCGGGAGGTGGTGAGCAGTTCTTC
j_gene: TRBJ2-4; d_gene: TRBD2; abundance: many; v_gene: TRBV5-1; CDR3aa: CASSAYPGLAGVLAKNIQYF; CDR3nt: TGCGCCAGCAGCGCATACCCGGGACTAGCGGGAGTCCTGGCCAAAAACATTCAGTACTTC
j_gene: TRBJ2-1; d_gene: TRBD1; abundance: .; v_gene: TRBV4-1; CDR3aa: CASSPTGARANEQFF; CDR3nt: TGCGCCAGCAGCCCGACAGGGGCGAGGGCCAATGAGCAGTTCTTC
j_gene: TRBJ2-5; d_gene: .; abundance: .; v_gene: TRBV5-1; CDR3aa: CASSTRQDQETQYF; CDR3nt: TGCGCCAGCAGCACTCGACAGGATCAAGAGACCCAGTACTTC
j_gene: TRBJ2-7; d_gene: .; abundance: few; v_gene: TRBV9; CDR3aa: CASSAPWAYEQYF; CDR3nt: TGTGCCAGCAGCGCGCCTTGGGCCTACGAGCAGTACTTC
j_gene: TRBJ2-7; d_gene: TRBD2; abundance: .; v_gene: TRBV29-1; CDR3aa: CSAGGGEQYF; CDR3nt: TGCAGCGCTGGGGGGGGCGAGCAGTACTTC
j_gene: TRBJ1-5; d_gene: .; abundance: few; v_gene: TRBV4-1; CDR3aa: CASSQAASNQPQHF; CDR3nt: TGCGCCAGCAGCCAAGCGGCGAGCAATCAGCCCCAGCATTTT
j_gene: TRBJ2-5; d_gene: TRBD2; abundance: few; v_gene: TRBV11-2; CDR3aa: CASSFLAGVEETQYF; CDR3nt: TGTGCCAGCAGCTTCCTAGCGGGAGTTGAAGAGACCCAGTACTTC
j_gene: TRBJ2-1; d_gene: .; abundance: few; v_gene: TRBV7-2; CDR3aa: CASSSGHRSSYNEQFF; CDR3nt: TGTGCCAGCAGCTCGGGACACCGGAGCTCCTACAATGAGCAGTTCTTC
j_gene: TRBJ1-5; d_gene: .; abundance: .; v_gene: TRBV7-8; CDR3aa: CASSLGSEYSNQPQHF; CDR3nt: TGTGCCAGCAGCTTAGGGTCGGAATATAGCAATCAGCCCCAGCATTTT
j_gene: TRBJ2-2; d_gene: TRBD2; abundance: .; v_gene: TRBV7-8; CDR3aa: CASSLGGAHTGELFF; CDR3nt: TGTGCCAGCAGCCTCGGGGGGGCCCACACCGGGGAGCTGTTTTTT
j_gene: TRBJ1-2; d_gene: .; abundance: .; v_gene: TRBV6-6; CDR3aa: CASSYSEGGNYGYTF; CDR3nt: TGTGCCAGCAGTTACTCGGAGGGGGGTAACTATGGCTACACCTTC
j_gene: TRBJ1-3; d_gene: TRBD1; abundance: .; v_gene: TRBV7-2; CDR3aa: CASSLRGHPIYF; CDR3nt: TGTGCCAGCAGCTTAAGGGGGCACCCCATATATTTT
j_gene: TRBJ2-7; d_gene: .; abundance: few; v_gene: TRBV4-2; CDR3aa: CASSQGIGKSFYEQYF; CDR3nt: TGTGCCAGCAGCCAAGGTATAGGGAAAAGTTTTTACGAGCAGTACTTC
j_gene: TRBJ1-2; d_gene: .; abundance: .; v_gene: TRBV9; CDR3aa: CASSVAGVVGRYGYTF; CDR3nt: TGTGCCAGCAGCGTAGCTGGAGTGGTCGGACGCTATGGCTACACCTTC
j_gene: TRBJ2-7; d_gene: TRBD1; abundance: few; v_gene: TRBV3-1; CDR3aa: CASSQGTGVDEQYF; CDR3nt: TGTGCCAGCAGCCAAGGGACAGGGGTGGACGAGCAGTACTTC
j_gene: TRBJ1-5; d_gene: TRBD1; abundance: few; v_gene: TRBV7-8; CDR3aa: CASSLAPDRDQPQHF; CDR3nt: TGTGCCAGCAGCTTAGCACCAGACAGGGATCAGCCCCAGCATTTT
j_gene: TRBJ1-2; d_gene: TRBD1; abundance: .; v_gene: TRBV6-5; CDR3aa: CASRNPGTEDGYTF; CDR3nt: TGTGCCAGCAGAAACCCCGGGACAGAGGATGGCTACACCTTC
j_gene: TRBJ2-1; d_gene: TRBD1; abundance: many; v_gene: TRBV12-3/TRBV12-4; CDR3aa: CASSLDRGRNEQFF; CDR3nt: TGTGCCAGCAGTTTGGACAGGGGGCGCAATGAGCAGTTCTTC
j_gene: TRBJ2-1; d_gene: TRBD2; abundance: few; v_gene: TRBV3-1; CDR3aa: CASSEGLAGERRREQFF; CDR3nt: TGTGCCAGCAGCGAGGGACTAGCGGGGGAGCGGCGTAGGGAGCAGTTCTTC
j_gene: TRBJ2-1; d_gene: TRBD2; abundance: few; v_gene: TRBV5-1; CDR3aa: CASDPGLAGYNEQFF; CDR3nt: TGCGCCAGCGATCCGGGACTAGCAGGTTACAATGAGCAGTTCTTC
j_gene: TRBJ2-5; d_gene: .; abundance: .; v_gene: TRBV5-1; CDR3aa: CASSFGGQPKQETQYF; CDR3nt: TGCGCCAGCAGCTTCGGGGGACAACCAAAGCAAGAGACCCAGTACTTC
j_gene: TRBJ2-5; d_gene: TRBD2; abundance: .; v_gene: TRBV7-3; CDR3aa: CASSLLGGQETQYF; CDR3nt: TGTGCCAGCAGCTTATTGGGGGGGCAAGAGACCCAGTACTTC
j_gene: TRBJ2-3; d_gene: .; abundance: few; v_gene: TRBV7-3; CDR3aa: CASSLQGNTNTQYF; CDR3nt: TGTGCCAGCAGCCTTCAGGGTAATACGAATACGCAGTATTTT
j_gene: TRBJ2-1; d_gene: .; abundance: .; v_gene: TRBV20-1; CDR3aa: CSAEVSRAVGEQFF; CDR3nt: TGCAGTGCGGAAGTTTCGCGGGCAGTGGGTGAGCAGTTCTTC
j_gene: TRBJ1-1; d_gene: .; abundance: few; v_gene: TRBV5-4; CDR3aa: CASSLIGLGTEAFF; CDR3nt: TGTGCCAGCAGCTTGATTGGGTTAGGCACTGAAGCTTTCTTT
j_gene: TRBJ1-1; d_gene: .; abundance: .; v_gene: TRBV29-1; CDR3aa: CSVALTNTEAFF; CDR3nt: TGCAGCGTTGCTCTAACGAACACTGAAGCTTTCTTT
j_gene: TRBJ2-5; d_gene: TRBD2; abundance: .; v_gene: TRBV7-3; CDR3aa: CASSETSGQETQYF; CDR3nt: TGTGCCAGCAGCGAGACTAGCGGGCAAGAGACCCAGTACTTC
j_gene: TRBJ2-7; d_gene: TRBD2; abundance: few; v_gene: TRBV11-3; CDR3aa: CASSSIRDYPLEQYF; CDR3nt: TGTGCCAGCAGCTCAATCCGGGACTACCCTTTGGAGCAGTACTTC
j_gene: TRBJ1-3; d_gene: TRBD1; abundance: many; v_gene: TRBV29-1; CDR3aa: CSVEDRDRTGNTIYF; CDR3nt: TGCAGCGTTGAAGATCGGGACAGAACTGGAAACACCATATATTTT
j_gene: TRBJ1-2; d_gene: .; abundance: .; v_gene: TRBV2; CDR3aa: CASSVVEAYGYTF; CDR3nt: TGTGCCAGCAGTGTGGTGGAAGCCTATGGCTACACCTTC